This is a list of T cell receptor beta chains from one sample in a study of identical twins. TCRdb used MiXCR to reprocess the 5' RACE reads, holding one entry per CDR3 protein. In the table there are 240,000 or so distinct CDR3 sequences, 10% to 15% of which are singletons. This sample was also put to use in a study of yellow fever vaccine responses in identical twins.

The sequenced material came from memory (CD45RO+) T cells sorted from blood. These receptors were taken from a young woman in good health. The CDR3 runs from the conserved cysteine through the conserved F or W. D genes are given only for firm matches. Size tells how often a clone was seen (once, few, many) or the class of an expanded clone, and some rows leave it out.

.,TRBV27,.,TRBJ1-4,TGTGCCAGTCGGGGGAGCAGTTCTAATGAAAAACTGTTTTTT,CASRGSSSNEKLFF
many,TRBV5-1,.,TRBJ2-7,TGCGCCAGCAGCTTGAACGGCTACGAGCAGTACTTC,CASSLNGYEQYF
few,TRBV5-1,.,TRBJ2-7,TGCGCCAGCAGCTTTAGTAGGGCAGGGTCCTACGAGCAGTACTTC,CASSFSRAGSYEQYF
many,TRBV10-3,TRBD2,TRBJ2-1,TGTGCCATCAATCCGACTAGCGGGATTCACAATGAGCAGTTCTTC,CAINPTSGIHNEQFF
once,TRBV3-1,.,TRBJ2-3,TGTGCCAGCAGCCAAGTCACCACAGATACGCAGTATTTT,CASSQVTTDTQYF
few,TRBV29-1,.,TRBJ2-7,TGCAGCGGTCTAGATCCCTACGAGCAGTACTTC,CSGLDPYEQYF
few,TRBV20-1,.,TRBJ2-1,TGCAGTGCTAGAGATTTGTGGAGGGGAGTCAATGAGCAGTTCTTC,CSARDLWRGVNEQFF
few,TRBV7-2,.,TRBJ1-1,TGTGCCAGCAGCTTAGGGGCGCCGGCGCCTCATGAAGCTTTCTTT,CASSLGAPAPHEAFF
few,TRBV20-1,.,TRBJ2-1,TGCAGTGCTATAGTGTCCCTAGCGAATTCAGGCTCCTACAATGAGCAGTTCTTC,CSAIVSLANSGSYNEQFF
many,TRBV12-3/TRBV12-4,.,TRBJ2-1,TGTGCCAGCAGTTTTCTCGATGAGCAGTTCTTC,CASSFLDEQFF
.,TRBV7-8,.,TRBJ2-4,TGTGCCAGCAGCCCGCAATTGTTAGTCGAGAGGAGAAACATTCAGTACTTC,CASSPQLLVERRNIQYF